The source of this TCR beta chain is a study of T cell changes during pregnancy in multiple sclerosis. Using immunoSEQ multiplex PCR, the repertoire was profiled, and TCRdb retains in-frame clones only, with some absent. The sample includes some 60,000 clones, about 92% of them seen just once. Germline loops: CDR1 LNHDA, CDR2 SQIVND (reference sequence). The CDR3 is 15 residues long. The junction had 10 bases not matched to a gene; V was cut back by 4 bases and J by 6 bases. The V and J genes are TRBV19 and TRBJ2-3; 7 nucleotides match TRBD2. The starting material was peripheral blood, obtained in the third trimester of pregnancy. The sequence was collected from a female donor in good health, enrolled as a control in a pregnancy study. The CDR3: CASSRGGAVSDTQYF. The CDR3 nucleotides read TGTGCCAGTAGTAGGGGAGGGGCCGTATCCGATACGCAGTATTTT.